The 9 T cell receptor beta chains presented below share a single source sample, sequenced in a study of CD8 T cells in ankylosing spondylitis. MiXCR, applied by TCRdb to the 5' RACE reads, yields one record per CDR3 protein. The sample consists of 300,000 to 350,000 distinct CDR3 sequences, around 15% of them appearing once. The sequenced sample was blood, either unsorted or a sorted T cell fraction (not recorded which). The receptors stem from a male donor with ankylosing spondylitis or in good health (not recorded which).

The CDR3 here is CASSRPAGDTQYF. The CDR3 region has the DNA TGTGCCAGCAGCCGGCCCGCAGGAGATACGCAGTATTTT. The chain links TRBV3-1 to TRBJ2-3, with D uncertain. V lost 4 bases to trimming and J lost 5 bases, with 10 bases between them. The CDR3 is 13 residues long. Germline V gene sequence: CDR1 LGHDT, CDR2 YNNKEL (reference sequence).

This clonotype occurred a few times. Here the CDR3 reads CSARRRTGGEQYF. The CDR3 region has the DNA TGCAGTGCTCGACGAAGGACAGGAGGGGAGCAGTACTTC. The genes are TRBV20-1 and TRBJ2-7, with D possibly being TRBD1 (7 bases). In germline, CDR1 is DFQATT, CDR2 SNEGSKA (reference sequence). Between the trimmed V and J ends, which lost 5 bases and 7 bases, there was a span of 18 bases. The CDR3 consists of 13 residues.

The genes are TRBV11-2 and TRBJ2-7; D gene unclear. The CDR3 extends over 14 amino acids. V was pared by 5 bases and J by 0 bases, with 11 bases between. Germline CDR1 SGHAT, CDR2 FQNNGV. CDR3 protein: CASSQGPSSYEQYF. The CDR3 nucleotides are TGTGCCAGCAGCCAAGGACCGAGCTCCTACGAGCAGTACTTC.

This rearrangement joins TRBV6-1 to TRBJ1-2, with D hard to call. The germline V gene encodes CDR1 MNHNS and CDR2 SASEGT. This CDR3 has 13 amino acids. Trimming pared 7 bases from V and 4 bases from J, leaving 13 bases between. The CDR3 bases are TGTGCCAGCATGACGGCCGGGGTCTATGGCTACACCTTC. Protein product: CASMTAGVYGYTF.

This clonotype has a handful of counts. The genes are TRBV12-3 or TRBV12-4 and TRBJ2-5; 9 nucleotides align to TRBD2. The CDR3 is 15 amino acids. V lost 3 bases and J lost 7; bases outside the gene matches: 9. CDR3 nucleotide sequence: TGTGCCAGCAGTTTGGGGCTTAAGCGGGGGGCGACCCAGTACTTC. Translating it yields CASSLGLKRGATQYF.

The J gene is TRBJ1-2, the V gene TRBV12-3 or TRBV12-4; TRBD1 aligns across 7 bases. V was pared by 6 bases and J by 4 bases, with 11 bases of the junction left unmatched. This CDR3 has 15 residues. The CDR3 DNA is TGTGCCAGCAGGGGGGCCGGCAGGGGGGCCTATGGCTACACCTTC. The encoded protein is CASRGAGRGAYGYTF.

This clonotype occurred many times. CDR3 nucleotide sequence: TGCGCCAGCAGCTTGAAGGCCTCGGGACAGGGGTCTTACGAGCAGTACTTC. It codes for CASSLKASGQGSYEQYF. J is TRBJ2-7 and V is TRBV5-1; 10 bases match TRBD1. J gave up 4 bases and V 1 base, and 11 bases lay outside the gene matches. The CDR3 length is 17 residues. Germline loops: CDR1 SGHRS, CDR2 YFSETQ.

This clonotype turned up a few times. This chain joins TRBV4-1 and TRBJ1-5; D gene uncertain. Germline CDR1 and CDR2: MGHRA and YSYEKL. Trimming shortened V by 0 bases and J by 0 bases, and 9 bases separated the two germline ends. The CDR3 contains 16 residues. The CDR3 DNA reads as TGCGCCAGCAGCCAAGAGCTTACGATTAGCAATCAGCCCCAGCATTTT. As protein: CASSQELTISNQPQHF.

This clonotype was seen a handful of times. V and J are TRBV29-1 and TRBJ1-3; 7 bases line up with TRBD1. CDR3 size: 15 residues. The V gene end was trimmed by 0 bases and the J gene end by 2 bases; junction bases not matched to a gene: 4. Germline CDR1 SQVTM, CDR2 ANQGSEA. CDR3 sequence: CSVEDRGSAGNTIYF. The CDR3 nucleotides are TGCAGCGTTGAAGACAGGGGGAGTGCTGGAAACACCATATATTTT.